Listed here is a single T cell receptor beta chain. Only in-frame clones appear in the TCRdb table, and some are missing; sequencing was by immunoSEQ multiplex PCR. The repertoire holds about 68,000 clones, with over 75% as singletons. This entry is derived from a study of T cell changes during pregnancy in multiple sclerosis. Germline values: CDR1 SGDLS, CDR2 YYNGEE. V shed 0 bases and J 2 bases; nucleotides not matched to a gene: 7. CDR3 length: 16 amino acids. The receptor was derived from a female donor with multiple sclerosis, enrolled in a pregnancy study. This chain joins TRBV9 and TRBJ2-5, with 7 bases lining up with TRBD2. The sequencing here drew on peripheral blood, taken in the third trimester of pregnancy. The CDR3 is CASSVVGGDHQETQYF. CDR3 nucleotide sequence: TGTGCCAGCAGCGTAGTGGGGGGGGATCATCAAGAGACCCAGTACTTC.